The present entry profiles one T cell receptor (beta chain) with its context. The entry originates in a study of cytomegalovirus exposure and HLA in healthy donors. Primers included in the PCR were 60 Vbeta and 13 Jbeta primers. Some clones are missing from TCRdb's copy, which holds only in-frame ones; the method was immunoSEQ multiplex PCR. The sample records under 110,000 clones, approximately 71% being singletons. The CDR3 is made up of 11 amino acids. The V gene lost 7 bases and the J gene lost 9 bases, with 12 bases spanning the gap. Per the germline V gene, CDR1 is SQVTM and CDR2 is ANQGSEA. This clonotype was sampled from a man between 40 and 49 years old in good health and CMV-seronegative. V and J are TRBV29-1 and TRBJ2-2; D is undetermined. Sequencing was performed on PBMCs. The CDR3 bases are TGCAGCGCCGCCTGGGCCCGGGAGCTGTTTTTT. Amino acid sequence: CSAAWARELFF.